These 13 T cell receptor beta chains were all obtained from the same sample, sequenced in a study of cytotoxic CD8 clonotypes in ibrutinib-treated CLL. Here immunoSEQ multiplex PCR was the method, and the copy in TCRdb shows in-frame clones only, minus some. The table shows about 300,000 clones, with 76% occurring only once. The specimen was PBMCs, collected at disease progression, from a patient treated with ibrutinib. These receptors were collected from a human donor with chronic lymphocytic leukemia.

This chain links TRBV4-3 with TRBJ2-3; 8 bases agree with TRBD2. The V gene end was trimmed by 4 bases and the J gene end by 0 bases; junction bases not matched to a gene: 3. This CDR3 has 15 amino acids. Germline CDR1 is LGHNA and CDR2 is YSLEER. CDR3 loop: CASSLSGRSTDTQYF. The CDR3 nucleotides are TGCGCCAGCAGCCTAAGCGGGAGAAGCACAGATACGCAGTATTTT.

The J gene is TRBJ1-2, the V gene TRBV6-5; possible D gene TRBD1, 6 bases. CDR1 and CDR2 from the germline V gene are MNHEY and SVGAGI. The CDR3 consists of 13 residues. V gave up 6 bases and J gave up 3 bases, with 11 bases separating them. The DNA of the CDR3 is TGTGCCAGCAGAACACAGGGTGACTATGGCTACACCTTC. Translation gives CASRTQGDYGYTF.

The chain joins TRBV29-1 to TRBJ1-1; TRBD1 matches at 8 bases. The junction had 16 bases not matched to a gene; V was cut back by 4 bases and J by 9 bases. Germline CDR1 SQVTM, CDR2 ANQGSEA. The CDR3 has 15 residues. The CDR3 nucleotides read TGCAGCGTTGTTTTCTTGGCAGGGGGCGTTCTAAAAGCTTTCTTT. Translation gives CSVVFLAGGVLKAFF.

CDR3 loop: CASSLQGAWANVLTF. The CDR3 coding sequence is TGTGCCAGCAGTTTACAGGGGGCTTGGGCCAACGTCCTGACTTTC. J is TRBJ2-6 and V is TRBV5-6, with 9 bases that match TRBD1. There are 15 residues in the CDR3. The V gene's germline CDR1 is SGHDT and CDR2 YYEEEE. V shed 5 bases and J 5 bases; nucleotides not matched to a gene: 5.

This clone was detected only once. The V and J genes are TRBV7-9 and TRBJ1-1; no clear D. V lost 3 bases, J lost 1 base, and 6 bases lay in between. The germline V gene encodes CDR1 SEHNR and CDR2 FQNEAQ (reference sequence). This CDR3 has 13 amino acids. The CDR3 reads CASSFDQNTEAFF. The CDR3 coding sequence is TGTGCCAGCAGCTTCGACCAGAACACTGAAGCTTTCTTT.

The rearrangement joins TRBV6-1 to TRBJ2-1; 11 bases align to TRBD2. The CDR3 covers 16 residues. Trimming took 3 bases from V and 3 from J; bases not matched to a gene: 4. CDR1 MNHNS and CDR2 SASEGT come from the germline V gene. The CDR3 nucleotides read TGTGCCAGCAGTGAGGGTAGCGGGAGGGGCTACAATGAGCAGTTCTTC. Encoded protein: CASSEGSGRGYNEQFF.

This clone was seen just once. The chain joins TRBV10-3 to TRBJ1-3; possible D gene TRBD1, 6 bases. The CDR3 has 16 residues. The V gene lost 7 bases and the J gene lost 2 bases, with 18 bases spanning the gap. Germline CDR1 and CDR2: ENHRY and SYGVKD. The CDR3 DNA reads TGTGCCATCACCGCGGGGGGCTTTAAGGCTGGAAACACCATATATTTT. Translation: CAITAGGFKAGNTIYF.

Details on this clone: Other DNA sequences from this sample encode an identical CDR3 as well. This rearrangement joins TRBV11-2 to TRBJ2-1; 10 bases are shared with TRBD2. Per germline, CDR1 SGHAT and CDR2 FQNNGV. This CDR3 is built from 15 residues. J was trimmed by 4 bases and V by 2 bases; bases with no gene match: 2. DNA for the CDR3: TGTGCCAGCAGCTTAATTAGCGGGAGGTACAATGAGCAGTTCTTC. This encodes CASSLISGRYNEQFF.

V and J are TRBV28 and TRBJ1-1; the D gene is possibly TRBD1 (6 bases). CDR3 length: 14 amino acids. V was clipped by 10 bases and J by 1 base, with 16 bases between them. CDR1 MDHEN and CDR2 SYDVKM come from the germline V gene. DNA of the CDR3: TGTGCCACCGCAAGGGGGAGACAGAACACTGAAGCTTTCTTT. Encoded protein: CATARGRQNTEAFF.

The chain combines TRBV4-1 with TRBJ1-4; D may be TRBD1 (5 bases). Trimming left V 0 bases short and J 5 bases short, with 13 bases between. Germline CDR1 reads MGHRA; CDR2 reads YSYEKL. The CDR3 sequence is 16 residues long. The CDR3 sequence is CASSQEGRGMNEKLFF. The CDR3 DNA reads as TGCGCCAGCAGCCAAGAGGGGCGGGGGATGAATGAAAAACTGTTTTTT.

The genes are TRBV6-6 and TRBJ2-7; D unclear. Looked up from germline, CDR1 is MNHNY and CDR2 is SVGAGI (reference sequence). V lost 0 bases to trimming and J lost 3 bases, with 6 bases between them. This CDR3 spans 13 amino acids. CDR3 sequence reads: CASSYSWGYEQYF. The CDR3 bases are TGTGCCAGCAGTTACTCTTGGGGCTACGAGCAGTACTTC.

The J gene is TRBJ2-3, the V gene TRBV7-6; D is possibly TRBD2 (6 bases). Between the trimmed V and J ends, which lost 4 bases and 7 bases, there was a span of 18 bases. Germline V CDR1 and CDR2: SGHVS, FNYEAQ. CDR3 size: 15 residues. This CDR3 reads CASSSPRGSRYTQYF. In DNA form, the CDR3 reads TGTGCCAGCAGCTCCCCACGGGGGTCAAGGTATACGCAGTATTTT.

The rearrangement links TRBV7-6 to TRBJ2-3; 8 bases map to TRBD2. Germline V gene data show CDR1 as SGHVS and CDR2 as FNYEAQ. There are 13 residues in the CDR3. V was pared by 5 bases and J by 6 bases, with 4 bases of the junction left unmatched. The CDR3 sequence is CASSLPGGDTQYF. The CDR3 DNA is TGTGCCAGCAGCCTACCGGGGGGGGATACGCAGTATTTT.